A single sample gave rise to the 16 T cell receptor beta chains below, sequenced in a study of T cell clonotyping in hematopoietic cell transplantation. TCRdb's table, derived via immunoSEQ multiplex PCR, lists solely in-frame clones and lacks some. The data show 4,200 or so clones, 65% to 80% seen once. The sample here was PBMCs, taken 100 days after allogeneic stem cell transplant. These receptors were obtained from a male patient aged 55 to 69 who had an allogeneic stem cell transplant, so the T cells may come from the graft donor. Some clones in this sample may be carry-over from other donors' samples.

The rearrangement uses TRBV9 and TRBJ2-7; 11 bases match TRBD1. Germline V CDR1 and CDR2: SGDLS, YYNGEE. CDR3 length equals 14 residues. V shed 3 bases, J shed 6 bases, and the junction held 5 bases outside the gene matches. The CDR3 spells CASSAGTGGREQYF. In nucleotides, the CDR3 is TGTGCCAGCAGCGCCGGGACAGGGGGGCGCGAGCAGTACTTC.

The CDR3 sequence: CASSYEGPSASRQYF. CDR3 nucleotide sequence: TGTGCCAGCAGTTACGAAGGCCCCTCTGCCTCGAGGCAGTACTTC. J is TRBJ2-7 and V is TRBV6-5, with D hard to call. CDR3 size: 15 residues. Germline CDR1 MNHEY, CDR2 SVGAGI. Trimming stripped 2 bases from V and 9 bases from J, with 20 bases between.

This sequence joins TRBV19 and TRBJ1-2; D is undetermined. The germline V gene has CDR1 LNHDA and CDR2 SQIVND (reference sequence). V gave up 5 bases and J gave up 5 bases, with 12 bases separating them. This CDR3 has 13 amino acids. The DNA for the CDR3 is TGTGCCAGTAGTCACGACACGGAGTATGGCTACACCTTC. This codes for CASSHDTEYGYTF.

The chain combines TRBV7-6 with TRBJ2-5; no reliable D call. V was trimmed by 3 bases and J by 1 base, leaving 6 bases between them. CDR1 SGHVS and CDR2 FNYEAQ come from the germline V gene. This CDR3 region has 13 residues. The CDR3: CASSFSRQETQYF. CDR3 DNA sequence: TGTGCCAGCAGCTTTTCTCGCCAAGAGACCCAGTACTTC. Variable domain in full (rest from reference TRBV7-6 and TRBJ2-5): GAGVSQSPRYKVTKRGQDVALRCDPISGHVSLYWYRQALGQGPEFLTYFNYEAQQDKSGLPNDRFSAERPEGSISTLTIQRTEQRDSAMYRCASSFSRQETQYFGPGTRLLVL.

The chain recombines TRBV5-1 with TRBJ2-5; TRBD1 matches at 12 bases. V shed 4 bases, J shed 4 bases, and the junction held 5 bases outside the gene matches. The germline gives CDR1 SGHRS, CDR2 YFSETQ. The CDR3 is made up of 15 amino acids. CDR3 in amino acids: CASSGGTGGRETQYF. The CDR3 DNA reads TGCGCCAGCAGCGGGGGGACAGGGGGCCGAGAGACCCAGTACTTC.

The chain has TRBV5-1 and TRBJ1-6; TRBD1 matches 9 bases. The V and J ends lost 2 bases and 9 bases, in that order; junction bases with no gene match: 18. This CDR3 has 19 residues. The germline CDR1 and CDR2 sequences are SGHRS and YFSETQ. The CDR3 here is CASSFTTPGTGPEGSPLHF. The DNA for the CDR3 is TGCGCCAGCAGCTTCACCACGCCCGGGACAGGGCCTGAGGGTTCACCCCTCCACTTT.

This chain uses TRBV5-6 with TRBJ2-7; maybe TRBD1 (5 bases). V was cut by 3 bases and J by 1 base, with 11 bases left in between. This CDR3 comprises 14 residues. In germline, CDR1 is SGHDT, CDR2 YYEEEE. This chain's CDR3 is CASSSMDISYEQYF. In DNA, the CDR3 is TGTGCCAGCAGCTCCATGGACATATCCTACGAGCAGTACTTC.

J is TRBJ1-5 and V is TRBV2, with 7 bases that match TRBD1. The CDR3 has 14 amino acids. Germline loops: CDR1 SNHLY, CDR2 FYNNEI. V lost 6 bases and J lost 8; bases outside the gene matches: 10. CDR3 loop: CASSLQGTVEPQHF. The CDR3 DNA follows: TGTGCCAGCAGCCTACAGGGGACCGTGGAGCCCCAGCATTTT.

This CDR3 reads CASRKTQGTGELFF. For the CDR3, the DNA is TGTGCCAGCAGGAAGACCCAGGGTACCGGGGAGCTGTTTTTT. The chain joins TRBV6-5 to TRBJ2-2; D perhaps matches TRBD1 (5 bases). The V end was cut by 6 bases, the J end by 5 bases, with 13 bases between. Germline V lookup: CDR1 MNHEY, CDR2 SVGAGI. The CDR3 is made up of 14 amino acids.

The CDR3 DNA is TGTGCCAGCAGCTCCGGGACAGAGACCTACGAGCAGTACTTC. As protein: CASSSGTETYEQYF. This chain joins TRBV5-4 and TRBJ2-7, with TRBD1 matching 7 bases. This CDR3 is built from 14 residues. The germline V gene has CDR1 SGHNT and CDR2 YYREEE (reference sequence). The ends lost 3 bases at V and 2 bases at J; junction bases unmatched: 5.

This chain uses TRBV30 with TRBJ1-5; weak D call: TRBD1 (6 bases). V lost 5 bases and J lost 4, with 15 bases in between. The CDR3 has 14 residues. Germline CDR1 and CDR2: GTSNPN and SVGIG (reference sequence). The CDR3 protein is CAWARGGGNQPQHF. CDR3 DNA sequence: TGTGCCTGGGCGAGGGGAGGGGGTAATCAGCCCCAGCATTTT.

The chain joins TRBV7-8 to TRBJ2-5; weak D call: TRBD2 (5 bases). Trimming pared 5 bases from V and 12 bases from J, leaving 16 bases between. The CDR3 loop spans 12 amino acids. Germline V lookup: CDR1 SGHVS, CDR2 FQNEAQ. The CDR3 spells CASSENREWEYF. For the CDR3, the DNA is TGTGCCAGCAGCGAGAACCGGGAATGGGAGTACTTC.

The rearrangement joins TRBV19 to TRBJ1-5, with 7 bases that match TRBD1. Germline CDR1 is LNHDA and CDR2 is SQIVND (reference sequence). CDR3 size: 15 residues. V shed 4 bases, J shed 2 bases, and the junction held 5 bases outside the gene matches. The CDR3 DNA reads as TGTGCCAGTAGTACCTACAGGGGAGGCAATCAGCCCCAGCATTTT. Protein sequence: CASSTYRGGNQPQHF.

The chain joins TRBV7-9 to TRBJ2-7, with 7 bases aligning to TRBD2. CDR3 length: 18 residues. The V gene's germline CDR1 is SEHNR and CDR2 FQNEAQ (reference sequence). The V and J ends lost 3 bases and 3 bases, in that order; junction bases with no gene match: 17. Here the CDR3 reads CASSLAAGSGRGVYEQYF. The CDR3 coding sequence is TGTGCCAGCAGCTTGGCGGCGGGGTCTGGTCGGGGGGTCTACGAGCAGTACTTC.

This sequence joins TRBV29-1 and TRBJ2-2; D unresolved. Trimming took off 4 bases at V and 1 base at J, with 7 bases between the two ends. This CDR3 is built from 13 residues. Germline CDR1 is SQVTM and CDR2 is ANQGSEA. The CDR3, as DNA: TGCAGCGTTGGATCTCTGAACACCGGGGAGCTGTTTTTT. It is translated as CSVGSLNTGELFF.

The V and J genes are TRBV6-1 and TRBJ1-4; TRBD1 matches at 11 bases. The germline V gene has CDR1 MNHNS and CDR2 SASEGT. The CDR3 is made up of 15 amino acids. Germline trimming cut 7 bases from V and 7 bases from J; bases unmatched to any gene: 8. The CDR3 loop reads CASTQTGTGGEKLFF. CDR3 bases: TGTGCCAGCACCCAAACCGGGACAGGGGGTGAAAAACTGTTTTTT.